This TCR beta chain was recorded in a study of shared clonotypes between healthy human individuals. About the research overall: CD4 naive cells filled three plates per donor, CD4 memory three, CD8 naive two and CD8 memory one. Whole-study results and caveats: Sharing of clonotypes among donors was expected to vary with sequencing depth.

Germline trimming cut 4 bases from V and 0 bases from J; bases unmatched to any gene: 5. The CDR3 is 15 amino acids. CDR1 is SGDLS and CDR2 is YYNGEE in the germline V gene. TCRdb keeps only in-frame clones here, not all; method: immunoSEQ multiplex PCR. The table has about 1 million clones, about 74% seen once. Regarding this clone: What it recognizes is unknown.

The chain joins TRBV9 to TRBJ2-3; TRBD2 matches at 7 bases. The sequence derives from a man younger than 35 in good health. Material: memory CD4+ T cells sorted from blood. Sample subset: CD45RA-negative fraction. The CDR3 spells CASSPSGASTDTQYF. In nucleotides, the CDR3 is TGTGCCAGCAGCCCCAGCGGGGCAAGCACAGATACGCAGTATTTT.